The 29 T cell receptor beta chains below were found in one sample sequenced in a study of control samples from healthy donors and cancer patients. Sequencing was performed with immunoSEQ multiplex PCR; in TCRdb, only in-frame clones are kept and a portion is missing. The sample holds tens of thousands of clones; 80% are singletons and the top ten take 10%. Sequenced sample: blood. The receptors here all came from a man in his 70s in good health.

This clone appeared a single time. V is TRBV13 and J is TRBJ1-3; no clear D. The length of the CDR3 is 12 residues. With 1 base removed from V and 7 bases from J, the gap between germline ends came to 5 bases. The V gene's germline CDR1 is PRHDT and CDR2 FYEKMQ (reference sequence). In DNA form, the CDR3 reads TGTGCCAGCAGCTTAGCTTCGAACACCATATATTTT. Translation gives CASSLASNTIYF.

The table lists this clone with a few counts. The rearrangement uses TRBV28 and TRBJ1-5, with D possibly TRBD1 on 5 matching bases. V shed 4 bases and J shed 15 bases, with 25 bases lying between them. The CDR3 is 15 residues long. Germline V CDR1 and CDR2: MDHEN, SYDVKM. The CDR3 here is CASSWGIRRRGLLHF. The CDR3 DNA sequence: TGTGCCAGCAGTTGGGGGATTCGGAGAAGAGGGCTTTTGCATTTT.

The chain combines TRBV10-2 with TRBJ2-7, with D perhaps assigned TRBD1 or TRBD2 (5 bases each). With 2 bases removed from V and 12 bases from J, the gap between germline ends came to 17 bases. This CDR3 is built from 13 residues. Per germline, CDR1 WSHSY and CDR2 SAAADI. In DNA form, the CDR3 reads TGCGCCAGCAGTGAGGAACCCCAGGGACGGCGGTACTTC. Translating gives CASSEEPQGRRYF.

The chain joins TRBV7-9 to TRBJ2-1; no clear D gene. CDR1 and CDR2 from the germline V gene are SEHNR and FQNEAQ (reference sequence). The CDR3 contains 12 residues. The V end lost 8 bases, the J end lost 2 bases, and 7 bases lay between the germline ends. CDR3 in amino acids: CASGYAYNEQFF. The CDR3 region has the DNA TGTGCCAGCGGTTATGCCTACAATGAGCAGTTCTTC.

CDR3 nucleotide sequence: TGTGCCAGCAGTTCAACCAGGGTTAATTCACCCCTCCACTTT. Amino acid sequence: CASSSTRVNSPLHF. This chain joins TRBV6-5 and TRBJ1-6; TRBD1 might be the D (5 bases). The V gene lost 4 bases and the J gene lost 6 bases, with 10 bases spanning the gap. The length of the CDR3 is 14 residues. Germline V gives CDR1 MNHEY, CDR2 SVGAGI.

The rearrangement uses TRBV10-3 and TRBJ2-3; 7 bases agree with TRBD2. With 10 bases clipped from V and 4 bases from J, the junction kept 5 bases outside the gene matches. This CDR3 comprises 12 residues. The germline V gene encodes CDR1 ENHRY and CDR2 SYGVKD. The CDR3 bases are TGTGCCACAAGCGGGGACTCAGATACGCAGTATTTT. Its protein product is CATSGDSDTQYF.

This sequence joins TRBV2 and TRBJ2-3, with 7 nucleotides matching TRBD2. The germline CDR1 and CDR2 sequences are SNHLY and FYNNEI. This CDR3 comprises 15 residues. Trimming at V came to 5 bases and at J to 4 bases, leaving 9 bases not matched to a gene. The DNA of the CDR3 is TGTGCCAGCAGTCCGGGACTAAGGGACCCAGATACGCAGTATTTT. Translating gives CASSPGLRDPDTQYF.

The J gene is TRBJ1-1, the V gene TRBV7-9, with unresolved D. This CDR3 is 12 amino acids long. Looked up from germline, CDR1 is SEHNR and CDR2 is FQNEAQ (reference sequence). With 8 bases removed from V and 1 base from J, the gap between germline ends came to 8 bases. The CDR3 DNA follows: TGTGCCAGCCGGGTCGCGAACACTGAAGCTTTCTTT. Protein: CASRVANTEAFF.

The gene calls are TRBV5-4 and TRBJ2-5; D is unresolved. From germline, CDR1 is SGHNT and CDR2 YYREEE (reference sequence). The CDR3 covers 13 residues. V was pared by 2 bases and J by 2 bases, with 7 bases between. This chain's CDR3 is CASSLIGQETQYF. The CDR3 coding sequence is TGTGCCAGCAGCTTAATAGGTCAAGAGACCCAGTACTTC.

The V call is TRBV7-2, the J call TRBJ2-7; possibly TRBD1 for D (6 bases). Per germline, CDR1 SGHTA and CDR2 FQGNSA. There are 14 residues in the CDR3. The V gene lost 2 bases and the J gene lost 4 bases, with 12 bases spanning the gap. CDR3 sequence (DNA): TGTGCCAGCAGCTTAATGTGGGGGCCGTACGAGCAGTACTTC. As protein: CASSLMWGPYEQYF.

In its sample, this clone was seen once. The chain links TRBV27 to TRBJ1-5; D is undetermined. This CDR3 spans 14 amino acids. The germline V gene has CDR1 MNHEY and CDR2 SMNVEV (reference sequence). V lost 0 bases and J 4 bases, leaving 7 bases between the germline ends. The DNA of the CDR3 is TGTGCCAGCAGTTTATCGCGAGGGAATCAGCCCCAGCATTTT. This translates into CASSLSRGNQPQHF.

The chain combines TRBV18 with TRBJ1-1; D remains ambiguous. V lost 3 bases to trimming and J lost 2 bases, with 7 bases between them. This CDR3 is built from 13 residues. Germline-derived CDR1 and CDR2 are KGHSH and LQKENI. CDR3 DNA sequence: TGTGCCAGCTCACCTCCAGTAAACACTGAAGCTTTCTTT. Amino acid sequence: CASSPPVNTEAFF.

There are a few counts of this clone. The chain carries TRBV2 and TRBJ2-1, with a tentative D call TRBD2 (5 bases). The CDR3 is 14 residues long. Germline loops: CDR1 SNHLY, CDR2 FYNNEI. The V and J ends lost 8 bases and 7 bases respectively, with 18 bases between them. The CDR3 region is CASSIRSAGNEQFF. In nucleotides, the CDR3 is TGTGCCAGCTCAATCCGCAGTGCGGGTAATGAGCAGTTCTTC. The variable domain in full, with the rest retrieved from reference TRBV2 and TRBJ2-1, is EPEVTQTPSHQVTQMGQEVILRCVPISNHLYFYWYRQILGQKVEFLVSFYNNEISEKSEIFDDQFSVERPDGSNFTLKIRSTKLEDSAMYFCASSIRSAGNEQFFGPGTRLTVL.

The chain combines TRBV9 with TRBJ2-1; 9 nucleotides align to TRBD1. Trimming cost V 9 bases and J 5 bases; bases outside gene matches: 6. This CDR3 is 13 amino acids long. The germline V gene encodes CDR1 SGDLS and CDR2 YYNGEE. The CDR3 nucleotides are TGTGCCACTTCCGGGACAGGGAACAATGAGCAGTTCTTC. This gives the protein CATSGTGNNEQFF. Full variable domain (remainder filled in from reference TRBV9 and TRBJ2-1): DSGVTQTPKHLITATGQRVTLRCSPRSGDLSVYWYQQSLDQGLQFLIQYYNGEERAKGNILERFSAQQFPDLHSELNLSSLELGDSALYFCATSGTGNNEQFFGPGTRLTVL.

The chain links TRBV5-1 to TRBJ1-2; the match to TRBD1 covers 9 bases. The CDR3 runs to 14 residues. CDR1 is SGHRS, CDR2 YFSETQ, per germline. V was pared by 1 base and J by 10 bases, with 8 bases of the junction left unmatched. The CDR3 DNA is TGCGCCAGCAGCTTGTCCCGGGACAGGGTGCTCTACACCTTC. Translated: CASSLSRDRVLYTF.

This chain connects TRBV5-4 to TRBJ1-2; D gene ambiguous. Germline CDR1 reads SGHNT; CDR2 reads YYREEE (reference sequence). The CDR3 is 12 residues long. Trimming left V 4 bases short and J 6 bases short, with 10 bases between. The CDR3: CASSTFQDGYTF. CDR3 in DNA: TGTGCCAGCAGCACTTTTCAGGATGGCTACACCTTC.

Only one count was recorded for this clone. This rearrangement joins TRBV10-2 to TRBJ1-2; the D gene is possibly TRBD1 (5 bases). This CDR3 comprises 14 residues. V was cut by 7 bases and J by 1 base, with 13 bases left in between. Germline V gives CDR1 WSHSY, CDR2 SAAADI. In DNA form, the CDR3 reads TGCGCCAGCACCGACAGTCCTTTTAACTATGGCTACACCTTC. Its translation is CASTDSPFNYGYTF.

V is TRBV7-9 and J is TRBJ2-3; D possibly corresponds to TRBD1 (6 bases). V lost 5 bases and J lost 14, with 17 bases in between. The CDR3 length is 12 residues. CDR1 and CDR2 from the germline V gene are SEHNR and FQNEAQ (reference sequence). The CDR3 bases are TGTGCCAGCAGCCTCCAGACCAGGGGCTCGTATTTT. It yields the protein CASSLQTRGSYF.

CDR3 nucleotides: TGTGCCAGCAGTTACCCGGTCAAGGGACTAGCGACGTACGAGCAGTACTTC. It specifies CASSYPVKGLATYEQYF. The gene calls are TRBV6-2 or TRBV6-3 and TRBJ2-7, with TRBD2 matching over 10 bases. This CDR3 spans 17 amino acids. Germline V CDR1 and CDR2: MNHEY, SVGEGT. Losses at the gene ends were 2 bases for V and 4 bases for J; bases not matched to a gene: 11.

J is TRBJ2-6 and V is TRBV4-1; no firm D call. The V end was cut by 1 base, the J end by 4 bases, with 11 bases between. Germline-derived CDR1 and CDR2 are MGHRA and YSYEKL. There are 16 residues in the CDR3. The CDR3: CASSQGYFPGANVLTF. As DNA, the CDR3 is TGCGCCAGCAGCCAAGGATACTTCCCCGGGGCCAACGTCCTGACTTTC.

This chain joins TRBV2 and TRBJ2-7; TRBD1 agrees at 7 bases. CDR3 size: 13 residues. V shed 9 bases and J 0 bases; nucleotides not matched to a gene: 5. CDR1 and CDR2 from the germline V gene are SNHLY and FYNNEI. This CDR3 is CASNRDSSYEQYF. The CDR3 region has the DNA TGTGCCAGTAACCGGGACAGCTCCTACGAGCAGTACTTC.

The V call is TRBV13, the J call TRBJ1-4; unclear D gene. The CDR3 length is 14 residues. Germline CDR1 PRHDT, CDR2 FYEKMQ (reference sequence). The V gene lost 3 bases and the J gene lost 5 bases, with 10 bases spanning the gap. Here the CDR3 DNA reads TGTGCCAGCAGCTTCGGCAGGAGGAATGAAAAACTGTTTTTT. This translates into CASSFGRRNEKLFF.

By frequency in the sample, this clone is medium-sized. The V gene is TRBV6-2 or TRBV6-3, the J gene TRBJ2-7; tentatively, D is TRBD1 or TRBD2 (5 bases each). CDR1 is MNHEY and CDR2 is SVGEGT in the germline V gene. V was trimmed by 4 bases and J by 3 bases, leaving 19 bases between them. The CDR3 sequence is 16 residues long. The CDR3 region has the DNA TGTGCCAGCAGTTCCCTCACAGGAGAGGGGTTCTACGAGCAGTACTTC. Translated: CASSSLTGEGFYEQYF.

The chain uses TRBV7-6 and TRBJ1-4, with a possible D match to TRBD1 (5 bases). V lost 2 bases, J lost 3 bases, and 10 bases lay in between. Germline loops: CDR1 SGHVS, CDR2 FNYEAQ. CDR3 length: 15 amino acids. The CDR3 loop is CASSLKGTSNEKLFF. The CDR3 DNA is TGTGCCAGCAGCTTAAAGGGGACCTCTAATGAAAAACTGTTTTTT.

The V and J genes are TRBV19 and TRBJ2-5, with TRBD1 matching over 7 bases. Looked up from germline, CDR1 is LNHDA and CDR2 is SQIVND (reference sequence). This CDR3 has 15 amino acids. The trim removed 3 bases at V and 2 bases at J, leaving 6 bases unmatched. Here the CDR3 DNA reads TGTGCCAGTAGTATCCGGGACAGACCACAAGAGACCCAGTACTTC. Translation gives CASSIRDRPQETQYF.

The genes are TRBV6-1 and TRBJ2-2; TRBD1 is a possible D gene (5 bases). The CDR3 contains 14 residues. Trimming took 3 bases from V and 4 from J, leaving 9 bases between them. Germline CDR1 is MNHNS and CDR2 is SASEGT. CDR3 nucleotides: TGTGCCAGCAGTGATCCAGGGTCCACCGGGGAGCTGTTTTTT. Protein: CASSDPGSTGELFF.

The rearrangement uses TRBV6-2 or TRBV6-3 and TRBJ2-6; D not resolved. There are 17 residues in the CDR3. Germline V gene data show CDR1 as MNHEY and CDR2 as SVGEGT. V was clipped by 0 bases and J by 2 bases, with 11 bases between them. CDR3 protein: CASSYSIWSAGANVLTF. In DNA form, the CDR3 reads TGTGCCAGCAGTTACTCTATTTGGAGTGCTGGGGCCAACGTCCTGACTTTC.

This chain connects TRBV19 to TRBJ1-2; D is unresolved. Trimming took 6 bases from V and 2 from J, leaving 7 bases between them. The CDR3 is 12 amino acids. The germline CDR1 and CDR2 sequences are LNHDA and SQIVND (reference sequence). In DNA form, the CDR3 reads TGTGCCAGTAGACCTCCCAACTATGGCTACACCTTC. Translation: CASRPPNYGYTF.

The rearrangement joins TRBV30 to TRBJ2-1, with 9 positions matching TRBD2. This CDR3 has 16 residues. V lost 1 base to trimming and J lost 1 base; unmatched junction nucleotides: 5. Germline-derived CDR1 and CDR2 are GTSNPN and SVGIG (reference sequence). CDR3 in DNA: TGTGCCTGGAGTGGCTTCCTAGCGGGGTCCTACAATGAGCAGTTCTTC. It is translated as CAWSGFLAGSYNEQFF. Looking up the rest from reference TRBV30 and TRBJ2-1 gives the full variable domain: SQTIHQWPATLVQPVGSPLSLECTVEGTSNPNLYWYRQAAGRGLQLLFYSVGIGQISSEVPQNLSASRPQDRQFILSSKKLLLSDSGFYLCAWSGFLAGSYNEQFFGPGTRLTVL.